Sequencing of this TCR beta chain was carried out in a study of T-cell reconstitution after alpha-beta-depleted transplantation in children. Findings and caveats of the study: Approximately two months post-transplant, alpha-beta T cells reportedly originated from several hundred expanded graft clones. Surviving thymic progenitors and recipient T cells were the source of high TCRbeta diversity at day 60 in some patients. T-cell numbers and diversity one year post-transplant derived largely from freshly generated T cells.

CDR1 is SGDLS and CDR2 is YYNGEE in the germline V gene. V was trimmed by 4 bases and J by 7 bases, leaving 17 bases between them. CDR3 length equals 14 residues. Unique molecular identifiers featured in how the TCRbeta library was prepared. Each CDR3 protein gets one entry after TCRdb re-called the PCR reads with MiXCR. The data contain 800,000 to 1,000,000 distinct CDR3 sequences, around 30% of them singletons. The sample holds a few counts of this clonotype. As yet, its antigen is unknown. Sequencing was performed on PBMCs, mostly from graft donor cells, taken 360 days after TCRalphabeta/CD19-depleted stem cell transplant. The origin of this receptor is a boy in the first two years of life who had a stem cell transplant for SCID, so the T cells may come from the graft donor. V and J are TRBV9 and TRBJ1-2; D gene ambiguous. The CDR3 region is CASSPDGVVAGYTF. Here the CDR3 DNA reads TGTGCCAGCAGCCCTGATGGGGTTGTGGCTGGCTACACCTTC.